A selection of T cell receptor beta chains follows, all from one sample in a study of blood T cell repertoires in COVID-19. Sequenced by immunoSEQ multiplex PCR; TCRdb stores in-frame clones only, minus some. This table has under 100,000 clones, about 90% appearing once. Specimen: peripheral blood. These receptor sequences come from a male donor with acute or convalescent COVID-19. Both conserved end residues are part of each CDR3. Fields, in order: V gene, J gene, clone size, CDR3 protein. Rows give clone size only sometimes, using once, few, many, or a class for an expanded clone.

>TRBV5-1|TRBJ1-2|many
CASSLGDSRDGYTF
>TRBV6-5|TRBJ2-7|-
CASSSEWTSGYEQYF
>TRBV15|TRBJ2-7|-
CATNRGTSGSYEQYF
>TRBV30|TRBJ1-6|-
CAWSVQIGNNSPLHF
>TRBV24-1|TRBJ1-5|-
CATSDNRGDQPQHF
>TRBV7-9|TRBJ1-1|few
CASSLGRQLNTEAFF
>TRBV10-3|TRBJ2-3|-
CAICSGTSVRQYF
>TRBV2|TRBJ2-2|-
CASIGRTGARETGELFF
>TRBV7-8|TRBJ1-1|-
CASSVRVGTEAFF
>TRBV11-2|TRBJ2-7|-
CASSLRDRGPYEQYF
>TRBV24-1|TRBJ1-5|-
CATSDAGQANQPQHF
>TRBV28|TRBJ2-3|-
CASSLRQGVTDTQYF
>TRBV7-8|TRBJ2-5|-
CATNPGGRVRETQYF
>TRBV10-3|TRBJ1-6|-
CAIRGTIDNSPLHF
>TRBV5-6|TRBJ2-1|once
CASSLGVDRTGLKQFF
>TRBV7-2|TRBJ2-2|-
CASTQRGGGTGELFF
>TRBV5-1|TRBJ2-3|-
CASSLPGSTDTQYF
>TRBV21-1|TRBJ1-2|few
CASPPGRNYGYTF
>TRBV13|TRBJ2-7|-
CASTRQVLGEQYF
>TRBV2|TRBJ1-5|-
CASSGPQGHQPQHF
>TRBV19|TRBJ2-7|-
CASSLTGTGAYEQYF
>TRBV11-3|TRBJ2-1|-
CASSVQGYNEQFF
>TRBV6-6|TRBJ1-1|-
CASSYERRDTEAFF
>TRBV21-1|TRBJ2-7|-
CASSRRGGTYEQYF
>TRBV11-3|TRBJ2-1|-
CASSLDTRGYNEQFF
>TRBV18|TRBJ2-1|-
CASSPLAGGPNNEQFF
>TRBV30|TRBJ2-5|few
CAWNPGVPGETQYF
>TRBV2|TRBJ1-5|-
CASRIGRGNQPQHF
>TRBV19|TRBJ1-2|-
CASSPPGQSYGYTF
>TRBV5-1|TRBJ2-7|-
CASSWRTGPSSYEQYF
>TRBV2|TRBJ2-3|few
CASTQGLADTQYF
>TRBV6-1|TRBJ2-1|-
CASRGSGGAYNEQFF
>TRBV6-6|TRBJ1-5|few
CASSFRDRGNQPQHF
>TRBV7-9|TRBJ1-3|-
CASSLLTGSGNTIYF
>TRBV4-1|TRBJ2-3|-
CASSQAGGPPDTQYF
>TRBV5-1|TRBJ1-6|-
CASSLGNGFNSPLHF
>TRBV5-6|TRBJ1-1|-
CASSSTGQSGGYTEAFF
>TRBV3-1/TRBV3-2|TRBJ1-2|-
CASSHQTGGYGYTF
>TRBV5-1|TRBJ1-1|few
CASSSIRQGGMSTEAFF
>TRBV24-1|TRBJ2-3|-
CATTAGQGSTDTQYF
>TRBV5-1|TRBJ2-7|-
CASSLGEAYEQYF
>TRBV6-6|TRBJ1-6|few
CASEGQSSYNSPLHF
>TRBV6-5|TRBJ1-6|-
CASSEGGSGNSPLHF
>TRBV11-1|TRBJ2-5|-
CASSKGTGSTQETQYF
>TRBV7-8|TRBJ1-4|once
CASSLSRTGGREKLFF
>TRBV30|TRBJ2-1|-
CALERGGLEQFF
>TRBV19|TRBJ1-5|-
CASSITGEQPQHF
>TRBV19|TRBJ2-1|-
CASSSRGGPSSYNEQFF
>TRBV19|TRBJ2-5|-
CASSPGALETQYF
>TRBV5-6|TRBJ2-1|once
CASSLAGRSGLVYEQFF
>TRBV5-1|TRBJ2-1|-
CASSLDGGGAPYNEQFF
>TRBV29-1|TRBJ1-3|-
CSGRAGSSGNTIYF
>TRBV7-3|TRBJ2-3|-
CASSLTLQGADTQYF
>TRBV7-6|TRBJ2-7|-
CASSLGWTAAAEQYF
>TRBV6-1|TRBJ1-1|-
CASSERLGVRSEAFF
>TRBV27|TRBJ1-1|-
CASRTGVNTEAFF
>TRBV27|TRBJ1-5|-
CASSPTVTGNQPQHF
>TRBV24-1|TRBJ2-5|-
CATSDPGVGTETQYF